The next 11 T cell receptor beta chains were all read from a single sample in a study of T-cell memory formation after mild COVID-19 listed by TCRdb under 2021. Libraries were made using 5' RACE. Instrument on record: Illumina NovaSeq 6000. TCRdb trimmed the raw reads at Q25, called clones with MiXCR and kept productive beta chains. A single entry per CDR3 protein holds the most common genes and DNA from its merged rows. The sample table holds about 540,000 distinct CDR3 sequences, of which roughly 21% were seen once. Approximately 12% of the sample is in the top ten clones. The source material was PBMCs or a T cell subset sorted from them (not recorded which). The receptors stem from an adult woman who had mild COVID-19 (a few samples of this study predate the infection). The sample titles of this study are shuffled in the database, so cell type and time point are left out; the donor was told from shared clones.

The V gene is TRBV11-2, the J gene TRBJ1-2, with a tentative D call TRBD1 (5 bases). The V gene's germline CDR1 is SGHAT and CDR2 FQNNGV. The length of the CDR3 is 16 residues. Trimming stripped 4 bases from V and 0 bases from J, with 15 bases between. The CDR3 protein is CASSSLSRQSNYGYTF. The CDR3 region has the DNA TGTGCCAGCAGCTCCCTCAGCCGACAGTCTAACTATGGCTACACCTTC.

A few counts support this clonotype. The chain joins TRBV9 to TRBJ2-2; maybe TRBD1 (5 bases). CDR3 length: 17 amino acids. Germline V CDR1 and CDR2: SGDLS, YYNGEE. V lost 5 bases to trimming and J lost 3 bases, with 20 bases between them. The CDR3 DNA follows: TGTGCCAGCAGTCTAGGGGTTCAGGATTATTACACCGGGGAGCTGTTTTTT. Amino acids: CASSLGVQDYYTGELFF.

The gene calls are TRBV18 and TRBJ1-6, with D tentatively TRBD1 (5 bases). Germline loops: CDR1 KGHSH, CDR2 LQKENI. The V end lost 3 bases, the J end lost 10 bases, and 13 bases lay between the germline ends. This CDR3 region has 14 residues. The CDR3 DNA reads TGTGCCAGCTCACCTCGGGGGTTGGACTCACCCCTCCACTTT. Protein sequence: CASSPRGLDSPLHF.

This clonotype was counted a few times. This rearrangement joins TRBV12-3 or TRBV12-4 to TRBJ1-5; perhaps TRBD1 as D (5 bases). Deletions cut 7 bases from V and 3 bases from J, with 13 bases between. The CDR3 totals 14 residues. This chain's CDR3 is CASTRTGVNQPQHF. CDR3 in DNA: TGTGCCAGCACTAGAACAGGAGTCAATCAGCCCCAGCATTTT.

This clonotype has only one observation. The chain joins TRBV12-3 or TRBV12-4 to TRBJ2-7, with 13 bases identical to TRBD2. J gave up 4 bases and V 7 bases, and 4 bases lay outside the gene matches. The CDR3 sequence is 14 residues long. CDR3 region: CASTLLAGGYEQYF. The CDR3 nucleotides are TGTGCCAGCACCCTACTAGCGGGGGGGTACGAGCAGTACTTC.

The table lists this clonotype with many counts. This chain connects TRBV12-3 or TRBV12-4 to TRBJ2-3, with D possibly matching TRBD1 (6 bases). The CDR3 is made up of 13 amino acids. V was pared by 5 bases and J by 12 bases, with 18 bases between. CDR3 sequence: CASSPQGSLPQYF. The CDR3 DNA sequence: TGTGCCAGCAGTCCACAGGGTAGTTTGCCCCAGTATTTT.

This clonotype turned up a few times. The DNA for the CDR3 is TGTGCCAGCAGCTCCCGAGGGAAAGATACGCAGTATTTT. The encoded protein is CASSSRGKDTQYF. The chain joins TRBV7-9 to TRBJ2-3; TRBD2 might be the D (5 bases). This CDR3 comprises 13 residues. Germline CDR1 is SEHNR and CDR2 is FQNEAQ (reference sequence). Trimming shortened V by 4 bases and J by 5 bases, and 10 bases separated the two germline ends.

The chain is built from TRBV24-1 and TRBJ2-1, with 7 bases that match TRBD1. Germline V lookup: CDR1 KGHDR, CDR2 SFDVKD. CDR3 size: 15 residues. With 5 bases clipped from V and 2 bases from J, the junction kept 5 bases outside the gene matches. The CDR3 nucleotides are TGTGCCACCAGTGTAGGGACAGCCCCCTACAATGAGCAGTTCTTC. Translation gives CATSVGTAPYNEQFF.

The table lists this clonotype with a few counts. DNA for the CDR3: TGTGCCAGCAGCCAAGACTTCGGCAGCAAAAACATTCAGTACTTC. Its translation: CASSQDFGSKNIQYF. The chain uses TRBV4-2 and TRBJ2-4; D gene ambiguous. Germline V gene sequence: CDR1 LGHNA, CDR2 YNFKEQ. The V end lost 0 bases, the J end lost 3 bases, and 9 bases lay between the germline ends. The CDR3 consists of 15 residues.

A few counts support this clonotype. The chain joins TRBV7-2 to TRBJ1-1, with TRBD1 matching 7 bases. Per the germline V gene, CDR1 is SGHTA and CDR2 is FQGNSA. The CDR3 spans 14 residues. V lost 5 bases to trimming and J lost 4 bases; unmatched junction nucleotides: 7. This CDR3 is CASSGHGTATEAFF. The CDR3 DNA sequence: TGTGCCAGCAGCGGGCACGGGACAGCCACTGAAGCTTTCTTT.

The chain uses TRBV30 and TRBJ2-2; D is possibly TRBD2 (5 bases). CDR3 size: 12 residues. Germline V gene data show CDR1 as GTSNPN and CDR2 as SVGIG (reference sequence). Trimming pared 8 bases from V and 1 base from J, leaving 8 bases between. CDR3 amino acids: CAGGGNTGELFF. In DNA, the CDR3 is TGTGCCGGAGGAGGGAACACCGGGGAGCTGTTTTTT.